The T cell receptor (beta chain) under discussion was sequenced for a study of vaccination effects on CD4 cells after COVID-19. TCRdb's copy holds only in-frame clones and misses some; the assay was immunoSEQ multiplex PCR. This sample yields about 16,000 clones, of which 55% to 75% are seen a single time; around 9% belongs to the top ten. Trimming at V came to 5 bases and at J to 9 bases, leaving 13 bases not matched to a gene. The germline CDR1 and CDR2 sequences are MNHEY and SVGAGI. The CDR3 extends over 15 amino acids. CD4+ T cells specific for antigen were expanded with viral peptide pools by the ViraFEST assay before sequencing. When nine to ten days of culture had elapsed, CD4+ T cells were isolated. All participants had two doses of either the BNT162b2 or mRNA-1273 vaccine. The culture medium for a few million PBMC per well included 8.5 to 10 IU/ml IL-2 and 8.5 to 10 ug/ml peptides. About this clone itself: Its antigen is unknown.

The TCR was taken from a human donor who received a COVID-19 vaccine. V is TRBV6-5 and J is TRBJ1-3; 7 nucleotides align to TRBD1. The sample in question was CD4+ T cells from PBMCs cultured with SARS-CoV-2 spike peptides, obtained after COVID-19 vaccination. The CDR3 sequence is CASSRQGLTGGTIYF. CDR3 sequence (DNA): TGTGCCAGCAGTAGACAGGGTCTAACGGGAGGCACCATATATTTT.